This T cell receptor (beta chain) is from a study of blood T cell repertoires in COVID-19. In the original processing: By means of reference gene primer amplification, nucleated cell counts were estimated. The table came from immunoSEQ multiplex PCR; TCRdb's copy has only in-frame clones and leaves some out. D and trimming were read from the DNA, whereas the V and J calls and clone size are those reported in that table. Counted here are around 120,000 clones, approximately 87% occurring once; the ten biggest clones make up approximately 8%. V dropped 6 bases and J dropped 9; count of bases not matched to a gene: 8. Germline values: CDR1 MNHNY, CDR2 SVGAGI (reference sequence). This CDR3 has 13 amino acids.

The origin of this receptor is a man aged 45-65 years with acute or convalescent COVID-19. Sequencing was done on a sample of peripheral blood. V is TRBV6-6 and J is TRBJ1-3; 7 positions agree with TRBD1. The CDR3 is CASSPQGSVTIYF. In DNA, the CDR3 is TGTGCCAGCAGCCCACAGGGGAGCGTCACCATATATTTT.